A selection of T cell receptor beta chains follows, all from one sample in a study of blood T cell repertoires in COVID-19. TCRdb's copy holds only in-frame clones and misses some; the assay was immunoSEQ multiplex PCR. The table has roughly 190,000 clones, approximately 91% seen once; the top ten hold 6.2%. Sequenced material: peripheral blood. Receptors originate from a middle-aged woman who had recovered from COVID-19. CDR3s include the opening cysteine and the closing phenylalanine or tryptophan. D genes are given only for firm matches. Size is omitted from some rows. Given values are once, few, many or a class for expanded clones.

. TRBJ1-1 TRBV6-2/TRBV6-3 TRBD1 TGTGCCAGCAGTCAACAGGGGGCCGGGGACACTGAAGCTTTCTTT CASSQQGAGDTEAFF
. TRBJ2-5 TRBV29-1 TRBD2 TGCAGCGTAGGACTAGCGGGACTCCAAGAGACCCAGTACTTC CSVGLAGLQETQYF
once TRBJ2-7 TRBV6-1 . TGTGCCAGCAGTGAAAGGGGGTACGAGCAGTACTTC CASSERGYEQYF
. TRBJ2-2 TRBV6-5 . TGTGCCAGCAGGGCCGCTAGCAGCTTCGGGGAGCTGTTTTTT CASRAASSFGELFF
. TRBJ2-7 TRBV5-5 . TGTGCCAGCAGCTTCCCCCTGTCCTACGAGCAGTACTTC CASSFPLSYEQYF
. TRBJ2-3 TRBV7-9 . TGTGCCAGCAGCTCCTCGAGGGTGTATGGCGGCACAGATACGCAGTATTTT CASSSSRVYGGTDTQYF
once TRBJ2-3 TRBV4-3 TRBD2 TGCGCCAGCAGCCAAGAAATAGCGGGAGTCAGCACAGATACGCAGTATTTT CASSQEIAGVSTDTQYF
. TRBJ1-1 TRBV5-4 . TGTGCCAGCAGCTTGGCGTCACTTGGACAGATGAACAAGGAAGCTTTCTTT CASSLASLGQMNKEAFF
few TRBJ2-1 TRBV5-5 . TGTGCCAGCAGCCCACAGACTGGGAGCTCCTACAATGAGCAGTTCTTC CASSPQTGSSYNEQFF
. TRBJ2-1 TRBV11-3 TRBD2 TGTGCCAGCAGCTTAGACCGGACTAGCGGGGTCTACAATGAGCAGTTCTTC CASSLDRTSGVYNEQFF
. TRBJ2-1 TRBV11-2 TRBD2 TGTGCCAGCAGCTTAGTAGTCTTGACTAGCGGATACAATGAGCAGTTCTTC CASSLVVLTSGYNEQFF
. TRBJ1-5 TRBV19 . TGTGCCAGTAGTCACCGGGACATGAATAGCAATCAGCCCCAGCATTTT CASSHRDMNSNQPQHF
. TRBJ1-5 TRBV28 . TGTGCCAGCAGTTTAACGGGGCAGCCCCAGCATTTT CASSLTGQPQHF
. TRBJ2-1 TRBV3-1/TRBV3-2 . TGTGCCAGCAGCCTGGCGGGCGACTACAATGAGCAGTTCTTC CASSLAGDYNEQFF
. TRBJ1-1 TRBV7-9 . TGTGCCAGCAGCTTAGCAGGGGCGGACACTGAAGCTTTCTTT CASSLAGADTEAFF
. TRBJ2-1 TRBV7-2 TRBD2 TGTGCCAGCAGCTTACTAGCGGGAGTAGGGAATGAGCAGTTCTTC CASSLLAGVGNEQFF
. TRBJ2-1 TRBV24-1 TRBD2 TGTGCCACCAGTGACACCGGGACTAGCGGATACAATGAGCAGTTCTTC CATSDTGTSGYNEQFF
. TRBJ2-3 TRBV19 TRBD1 TGTGCCAGTAGTACAGGGACAGCCCAAGGCACAGATACGCAGTATTTT CASSTGTAQGTDTQYF
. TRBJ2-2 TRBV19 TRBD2 TGTGCCAGTAGTAAAAGCGGGGAGGGGACCGGGGAGCTGTTTTTT CASSKSGEGTGELFF
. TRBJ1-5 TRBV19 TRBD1 TGTGCCAGTAGTTCAAGACAGGGGGCTACGAATCAGCCCCAGCATTTT CASSSRQGATNQPQHF
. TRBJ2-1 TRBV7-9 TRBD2 TGTGCCAGCAGCCCTCCGGGACTAGCGGGACATGAGCAGTTCTTC CASSPPGLAGHEQFF
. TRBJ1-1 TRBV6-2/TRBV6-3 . TGTGCCAGCAGTTACTCGGGCCGGAACACTGAAGCTTTCTTT CASSYSGRNTEAFF
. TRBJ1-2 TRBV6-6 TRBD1 TGTGCCAGCAGTTCCATTCAGGGGGCGAATGGCTACACCTTC CASSSIQGANGYTF
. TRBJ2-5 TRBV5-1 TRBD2 TGCGCCAGCAGCTTGGCCCCAGCGGGAGGGCGGGAGACCCAGTACTTC CASSLAPAGGRETQYF
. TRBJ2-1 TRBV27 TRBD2 TGTGCCAGCAGCTTAGGATTAGGGAGGGGCAATGAGCAGTTCTTC CASSLGLGRGNEQFF
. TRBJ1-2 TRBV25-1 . TGTGCCAGCAGTGAATTGGGGGGAACTAGTGACTATGGCTACACCTTC CASSELGGTSDYGYTF
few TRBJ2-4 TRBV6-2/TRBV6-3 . TGTGCCAGCAGTTACTCGCCCAGGGGGGCTGGGAACATTCAGTACTTC CASSYSPRGAGNIQYF
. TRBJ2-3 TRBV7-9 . TGTGCCAGCAGCTTGGATCCAGGGTGGAAAGATACGCAGTATTTT CASSLDPGWKDTQYF
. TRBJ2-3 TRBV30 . TGTGCCTGGACATTAGGGGAAGGGCAGTATTTT CAWTLGEGQYF
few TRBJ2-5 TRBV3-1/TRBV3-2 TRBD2 TGTGCCAGCAGCCAAGATCCTGGCGGGAGGCCTGAGACCCAGTACTTC CASSQDPGGRPETQYF
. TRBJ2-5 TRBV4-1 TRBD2 TGCGCCAGCAGCCAAGTGGGACTAGCGGGAGAGGGGGAGACCCAGTACTTC CASSQVGLAGEGETQYF
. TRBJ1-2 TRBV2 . TGTGCCAGCAGCCGCCCCGGCGAGACAGCCTATGGCTACACCTTC CASSRPGETAYGYTF
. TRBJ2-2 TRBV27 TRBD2 TGTGCCAGCAGTCCGGGAGGGGGTGTGACCACCGGGGAGCTGTTTTTT CASSPGGGVTTGELFF
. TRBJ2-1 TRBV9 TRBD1 TGTGCCAGCAGCGTAGGACAGGGTGCCTACAATGAGCAGTTCTTC CASSVGQGAYNEQFF
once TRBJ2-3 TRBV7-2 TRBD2 TGTGCCAGCAGGGGGAGCGGGAGGGCGACAGATACGCAGTATTTT CASRGSGRATDTQYF
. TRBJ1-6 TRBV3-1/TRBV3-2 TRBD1 TGTGCCAGCAGCCAGTGGGGGACAGGGGGTCGATCACCCCTCCACTTT CASSQWGTGGRSPLHF
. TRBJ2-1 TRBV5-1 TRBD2 TGCGCCAGCAGCTTGGTCCTAAAAAAGCGGGATAGCAACAATGAGCAGTTCTTC CASSLVLKKRDSNNEQFF
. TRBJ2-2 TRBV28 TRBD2 TGTGCCAGCAGTTTCGGGACTAGCGGGGCCAACACCGGGGAGCTGTTTTTT CASSFGTSGANTGELFF
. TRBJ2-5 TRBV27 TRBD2 TGTGCCAGCAGACGAGGAGGTCAGGGAGGGAATCAAGAGACCCAGTACTTC CASRRGGQGGNQETQYF
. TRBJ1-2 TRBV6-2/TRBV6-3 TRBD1 TGTGCCAGCAGTCGCAGGGGGACAGGGGATTATGGCTACACCTTC CASSRRGTGDYGYTF
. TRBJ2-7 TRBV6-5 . TGTGCCAGCAGTTACTTGCAGGGCCACTACGAGCAGTACTTC CASSYLQGHYEQYF
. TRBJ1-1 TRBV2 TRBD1 TGTGCCAGCAGTGAAACAGGGGCGAACACTGAAGCTTTCTTT CASSETGANTEAFF
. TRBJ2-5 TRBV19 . TGTGCCAGTACCCTAACAGGGCGGGCCCAAGAGACCCAGTACTTC CASTLTGRAQETQYF
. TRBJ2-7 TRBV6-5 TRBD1 TGTGCCAGCAGGGACAGGGCCCTCGGGTACTTC CASRDRALGYF
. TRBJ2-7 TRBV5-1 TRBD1 TGCGCCAGCAGCACGGGACAGGGTTTGCCCTCCTACGAGCAGTACTTC CASSTGQGLPSYEQYF
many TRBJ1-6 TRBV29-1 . TGCAGCGTTGACGGTTCACCCCTCCACTTT CSVDGSPLHF
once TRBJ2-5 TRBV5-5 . TGTGCCAGCAGCTTGACTATAGAGACCCAGTACTTC CASSLTIETQYF
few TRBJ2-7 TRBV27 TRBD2 TGTGCCAGCAGTCTGGGACTAGCGGGACCCGACGAGCAGTACTTC CASSLGLAGPDEQYF